Following are 3 T cell receptor beta chains from one sample sequenced in a study of blood T cell repertoires in COVID-19. The data were produced by immunoSEQ multiplex PCR, yet TCRdb's version contains in-frame clones alone and is incomplete. The sample lists approximately 150,000 clones; around nine tenths were seen once. The material sequenced was peripheral blood. The receptors here all came from a human donor in a cohort sampled during active COVID-19.

This clone was observed a single time. The rearrangement links TRBV28 to TRBJ1-2, with D perhaps TRBD1 (5 bases). CDR1 is MDHEN and CDR2 is SYDVKM in the germline V gene. CDR3 length: 16 residues. V was trimmed by 2 bases and J by 0 bases, leaving 13 bases between them. The CDR3 sequence is CASSLAAWGANYGYTF. The CDR3, as DNA: TGTGCCAGCAGTTTAGCCGCATGGGGGGCTAACTATGGCTACACCTTC.

This clone was detected only once. This chain connects TRBV4-3 to TRBJ2-5, with a possible D match to TRBD2 (6 bases). V dropped 0 bases and J dropped 5 bases, with 19 bases sitting between them. The germline CDR1 and CDR2 sequences are LGHNA and YSLEER. CDR3 length equals 17 residues. The CDR3 spells CASSQDLTSGLGETQYF. The CDR3 DNA sequence: TGCGCCAGCAGCCAAGATCTGACTAGTGGATTGGGGGAGACCCAGTACTTC.

The CDR3 coding sequence is TGTGCCAGCAGCCAATGGAGGGGGGGCGGGGCCAACGTCCTGACTTTC. Amino acids: CASSQWRGGGANVLTF. This chain joins TRBV3-1 (or the pseudogene TRBV3-2) and TRBJ2-6, with a possible D match to TRBD2 (7 bases). Deletions cut 2 bases from V and 4 bases from J, with 12 bases between. CDR1 LGHDT and CDR2 YNNKEL come from the germline V gene (reference sequence). There are 16 residues in the CDR3.